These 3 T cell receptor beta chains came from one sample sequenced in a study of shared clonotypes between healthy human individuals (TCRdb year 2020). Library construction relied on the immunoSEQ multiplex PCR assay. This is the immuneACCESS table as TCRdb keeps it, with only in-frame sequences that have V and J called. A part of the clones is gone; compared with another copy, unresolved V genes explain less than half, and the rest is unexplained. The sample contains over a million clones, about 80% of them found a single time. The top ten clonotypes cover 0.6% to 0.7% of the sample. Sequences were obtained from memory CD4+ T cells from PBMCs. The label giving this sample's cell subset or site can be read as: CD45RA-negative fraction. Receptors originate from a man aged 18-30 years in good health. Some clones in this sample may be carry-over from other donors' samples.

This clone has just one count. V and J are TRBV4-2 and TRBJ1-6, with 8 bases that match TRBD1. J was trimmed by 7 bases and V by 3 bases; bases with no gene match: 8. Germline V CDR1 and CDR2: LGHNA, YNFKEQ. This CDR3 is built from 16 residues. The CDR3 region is CASSHNRQGPNSPLHF. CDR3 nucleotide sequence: TGTGCCAGCAGCCATAACCGACAGGGGCCAAATTCACCCCTCCACTTT.

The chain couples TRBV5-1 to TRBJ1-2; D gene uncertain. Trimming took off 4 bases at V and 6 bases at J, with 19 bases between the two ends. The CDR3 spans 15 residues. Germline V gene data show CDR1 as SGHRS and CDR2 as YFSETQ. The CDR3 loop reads CASSRATPSSDGYTF. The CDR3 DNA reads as TGCGCCAGCAGCAGGGCAACTCCTTCGAGCGATGGCTACACCTTC.

CDR3 nucleotides: TGTGCCAGCAGCTTATCCGAGGACAGGTTCTATGGCTACACCTTC. Its protein is CASSLSEDRFYGYTF. This rearrangement joins TRBV7-9 to TRBJ1-2; 7 bases are shared with TRBD1. The trim removed 2 bases at V and 4 bases at J, leaving 7 bases unmatched. Per germline, CDR1 SEHNR and CDR2 FQNEAQ (reference sequence). There are 15 residues in the CDR3.